A selection of T cell receptor beta chains follows, all from one sample in a study of cytomegalovirus exposure and HLA in healthy donors. Some clones are missing from TCRdb's copy, which holds only in-frame ones; the method was immunoSEQ multiplex PCR. The sample lists 190,000 or so clones, roughly 77% occurring once. The sequencing input was PBMCs. These receptors were taken from a male donor in good health and CMV-seropositive. CDR3s include the opening cysteine and the closing phenylalanine or tryptophan. Fields, in order: CDR3 protein, CDR3 DNA, J gene, D gene, V gene, clone size. D genes are given only for firm matches. Rows give clone size only sometimes, using once, few, many, or a class for an expanded clone.

CDR3: CASTLSDAGGTNEQFF
DNA: TGTGCCAGCACCCTATCTGACGCGGGGGGAACCAATGAGCAGTTCTTC
J: TRBJ2-1
D: TRBD2
V: TRBV4-2
size: .

CDR3: CASSPPGHTGELFF
DNA: TGCGCCAGCAGCCCCCCGGGTCACACCGGGGAGCTGTTTTTT
J: TRBJ2-2
D: .
V: TRBV5-1
size: .

CDR3: CASSLSGQGDYGYTF
DNA: TGTGCCAGCAGCCTTTCGGGACAGGGCGACTATGGCTACACCTTC
J: TRBJ1-2
D: TRBD1
V: TRBV7-9
size: .

CDR3: CASSLIAGREAFF
DNA: TGTGCCAGCAGCTTAATTGCAGGCCGTGAAGCTTTCTTT
J: TRBJ1-1
D: .
V: TRBV7-3
size: .

CDR3: CSVIVYRNTGELFF
DNA: TGCAGCGTTATAGTTTACAGGAACACCGGGGAGCTGTTTTTT
J: TRBJ2-2
D: .
V: TRBV29-1
size: .

CDR3: CASSVDSGGQGYGYGYTF
DNA: TGTGCCAGCAGCGTCGACAGTGGGGGACAGGGGTATGGCTATGGCTACACCTTC
J: TRBJ1-2
D: TRBD1
V: TRBV9
size: once

CDR3: CASSQAGTSGTYEQYF
DNA: TGCGCCAGCAGCCAAGCCGGGACTAGCGGAACCTACGAGCAGTACTTC
J: TRBJ2-7
D: TRBD2
V: TRBV4-1
size: .

CDR3: CASSVTNTGELFF
DNA: TGTGCCAGCTCGGTAACGAACACCGGGGAGCTGTTTTTT
J: TRBJ2-2
D: .
V: TRBV7-3
size: .

CDR3: CAISGQGNYGYTF
DNA: TGTGCCATCAGCGGACAGGGTAACTATGGCTACACCTTC
J: TRBJ1-2
D: TRBD1
V: TRBV10-3
size: few

CDR3: CASSLDGGGTDTQYF
DNA: TGTGCCAGCAGCTTAGACGGGGGGGGCACAGATACGCAGTATTTT
J: TRBJ2-3
D: TRBD2
V: TRBV13
size: few

CDR3: CASSERTGENEQYF
DNA: TGTGCCAGCAGTGAGCGGACAGGGGAAAACGAGCAGTACTTC
J: TRBJ2-7
D: TRBD1
V: TRBV2
size: .

CDR3: CAWRLRDRVDEQYF
DNA: TGTGCCTGGAGGCTCCGGGACAGGGTTGATGAGCAGTACTTC
J: TRBJ2-7
D: TRBD1
V: TRBV30
size: .

CDR3: CAWSVGASTDTQYF
DNA: TGTGCCTGGAGTGTGGGAGCTAGCACAGATACGCAGTATTTT
J: TRBJ2-3
D: .
V: TRBV30
size: .

CDR3: CASTQTSGATDTQYF
DNA: TGTGCCAGCACCCAGACTAGCGGGGCCACAGATACGCAGTATTTT
J: TRBJ2-3
D: TRBD2
V: TRBV6-6
size: .

CDR3: CASSVGQGAGELFF
DNA: TGTGCCAGCAGCGTAGGCCAGGGGGCCGGGGAGCTGTTTTTT
J: TRBJ2-2
D: TRBD1
V: TRBV9
size: .

CDR3: CASSPGTGNQPQHF
DNA: TGTGCCAGCTCACCGGGGACAGGGAATCAGCCCCAGCATTTT
J: TRBJ1-5
D: TRBD1
V: TRBV18
size: .

CDR3: CASSKAGGPPEQYF
DNA: TGTGCCAGCAGCAAAGCGGGAGGGCCCCCCGAGCAGTACTTC
J: TRBJ2-7
D: TRBD2
V: TRBV6-5
size: .

CDR3: CASSWGTWGDGVEAFF
DNA: TGTGCCAGCAGTTGGGGGACCTGGGGGGATGGTGTTGAAGCTTTCTTT
J: TRBJ1-1
D: .
V: TRBV6-5
size: .

CDR3: CASSLVGGSGYTF
DNA: TGCGCCAGCAGCTTGGTGGGGGGGTCTGGCTACACCTTC
J: TRBJ1-2
D: .
V: TRBV5-1
size: .

CDR3: CASTTGGRQGNGLFF
DNA: TGTGCCAGTACCACAGGAGGGAGACAGGGAAATGGACTGTTTTTT
J: TRBJ1-4
D: TRBD1
V: TRBV19
size: few

CDR3: CASSRLAGISYNEQFF
DNA: TGTGCCAGCAGCAGACTAGCGGGCATCTCCTACAATGAGCAGTTCTTC
J: TRBJ2-1
D: TRBD2
V: TRBV7-3
size: .

CDR3: CAITPAGGNTEAFF
DNA: TGTGCCATCACCCCGGCGGGAGGGAACACTGAAGCTTTCTTT
J: TRBJ1-1
D: .
V: TRBV10-3
size: .

CDR3: CASSFKMTSGSTDTQYF
DNA: TGTGCCAGCAGCTTCAAGATGACTAGCGGGAGCACAGATACGCAGTATTTT
J: TRBJ2-3
D: TRBD2
V: TRBV7-9
size: .

CDR3: CASIDSADTGELFF
DNA: TGTGCCAGCATCGATAGCGCTGACACCGGGGAGCTGTTTTTT
J: TRBJ2-2
D: .
V: TRBV21-1
size: .

CDR3: CASRQAGGPPGELFF
DNA: TGTGCCAGCAGACAAGCGGGGGGGCCCCCCGGGGAGCTGTTTTTT
J: TRBJ2-2
D: TRBD2
V: TRBV5-4
size: .

CDR3: CASSGGLAGTDTQYF
DNA: TGTGCCAGCAGTGGGGGACTAGCGGGAACAGATACGCAGTATTTT
J: TRBJ2-3
D: TRBD2
V: TRBV6-5
size: .

CDR3: CASSSTGSTEAFF
DNA: TGTGCCAGCAGCTCTACAGGGAGCACTGAAGCTTTCTTT
J: TRBJ1-1
D: .
V: TRBV7-8
size: .

CDR3: CASSLDPDSKWSYEQYF
DNA: TGTGCCAGCAGCTTAGACCCCGACAGCAAATGGTCCTACGAGCAGTACTTC
J: TRBJ2-7
D: .
V: TRBV7-9
size: .

CDR3: CASLWTSGRGGFQETQYF
DNA: TGTGCCAGCCTTTGGACTAGCGGGAGAGGGGGTTTCCAAGAGACCCAGTACTTC
J: TRBJ2-5
D: TRBD2
V: TRBV19
size: few

CDR3: CASSQDWTSSYNEQFF
DNA: TGCGCCAGCAGCCAAGATTGGACTAGCTCCTACAATGAGCAGTTCTTC
J: TRBJ2-1
D: TRBD2
V: TRBV4-1
size: .

CDR3: CSVFSPNKNIQYF
DNA: TGCAGCGTTTTTAGCCCCAACAAAAACATTCAGTACTTC
J: TRBJ2-4
D: .
V: TRBV29-1
size: once

CDR3: CASRTPGSVVYEQYF
DNA: TGTGCCAGCCGTACTCCAGGATCGGTTGTCTACGAGCAGTACTTC
J: TRBJ2-7
D: .
V: TRBV18
size: .

CDR3: CASSTQGALREKLFF
DNA: TGTGCCAGTAGTACCCAGGGGGCCCTTAGGGAAAAACTGTTTTTT
J: TRBJ1-4
D: TRBD1
V: TRBV19
size: .

CDR3: CASSYSGRGNEQFF
DNA: TGTGCCAGCAGTTACTCGGGCAGGGGAAATGAGCAGTTCTTC
J: TRBJ2-1
D: .
V: TRBV6-5
size: .

CDR3: CATSRDSGTSGSLTQYF
DNA: TGTGCCACCAGCAGAGATTCTGGGACTAGCGGGAGTTTGACCCAGTACTTC
J: TRBJ2-5
D: TRBD2
V: TRBV15
size: .

CDR3: CASSYKGGGSYEQYF
DNA: TGTGCCAGCAGTTACAAAGGGGGCGGCTCCTACGAGCAGTACTTC
J: TRBJ2-7
D: TRBD1
V: TRBV27
size: .

CDR3: CAIWGGTGLNSPLHF
DNA: TGTGCCATCTGGGGGGGGACAGGTCTAAATTCACCCCTCCACTTT
J: TRBJ1-6
D: TRBD1
V: TRBV10-3
size: few

CDR3: CASSLSSGGGETQYF
DNA: TGCGCCAGCAGCCTATCTAGCGGAGGGGGGGAGACCCAGTACTTC
J: TRBJ2-5
D: .
V: TRBV5-1
size: .

CDR3: CASRRRGSSYEQYF
DNA: TGTGCCAGCAGACGTCGGGGGAGCTCCTACGAGCAGTACTTC
J: TRBJ2-7
D: .
V: TRBV13
size: .

CDR3: CASLPGRTYSDTQYF
DNA: TGTGCCAGCCTCCCAGGGCGGACGTACTCAGATACGCAGTATTTT
J: TRBJ2-3
D: .
V: TRBV6-6
size: .